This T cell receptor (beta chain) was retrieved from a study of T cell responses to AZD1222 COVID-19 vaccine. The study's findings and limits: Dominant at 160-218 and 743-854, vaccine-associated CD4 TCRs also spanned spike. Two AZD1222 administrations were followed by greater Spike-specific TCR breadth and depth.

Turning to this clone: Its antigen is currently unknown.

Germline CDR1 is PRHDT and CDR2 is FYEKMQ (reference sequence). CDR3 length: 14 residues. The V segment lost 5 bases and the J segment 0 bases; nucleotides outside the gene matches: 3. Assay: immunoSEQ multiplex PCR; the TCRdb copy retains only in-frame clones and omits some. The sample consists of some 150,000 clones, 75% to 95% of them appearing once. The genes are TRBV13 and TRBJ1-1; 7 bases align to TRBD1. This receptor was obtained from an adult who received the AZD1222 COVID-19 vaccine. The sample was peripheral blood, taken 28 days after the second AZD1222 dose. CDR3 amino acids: CASSPGQLNTEAFF. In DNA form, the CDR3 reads TGTGCCAGCAGCCCGGGACAGTTGAACACTGAAGCTTTCTTT.